This is a list of T cell receptor beta chains from one sample in a study of CD8+ T cells in alopecia areata. Sequencing was performed with immunoSEQ multiplex PCR; in TCRdb, only in-frame clones are kept and a portion is missing. The sample lists some 150,000 clones, around half occurring once. This sample comprised CD8+ T cells sorted from blood, obtained at week 0. The receptors come from a human donor with alopecia areata. The CDR3 runs from the conserved cysteine through the conserved F or W. D genes are given only for firm matches. Rows give clone size only sometimes, using once, few, many, or a class for an expanded clone.

V gene: TRBV4-3
D gene: TRBD1
J gene: TRBJ1-6
clone size: -
CDR3 length: 15
CDR3 DNA: TGCGCCAGCAGCCGCCTGACAGGGGGGAATTCACCCCTCCACTTT
CDR3 protein: CASSRLTGGNSPLHF

V gene: TRBV25-1
D gene: -
J gene: TRBJ2-7
clone size: -
CDR3 length: 13
CDR3 DNA: TGTGCCAGCAGTGAATGGGGCAGGGACGAGCAGTACTTC
CDR3 protein: CASSEWGRDEQYF

V gene: TRBV4-3
D gene: TRBD1
J gene: TRBJ1-1
clone size: -
CDR3 length: 14
CDR3 DNA: TGCGCCAGCAGCCAGGGACAGGGAGGAACTGAAGCTTTCTTT
CDR3 protein: CASSQGQGGTEAFF

V gene: TRBV7-2
D gene: -
J gene: TRBJ1-2
clone size: -
CDR3 length: 13
CDR3 DNA: TGTGCCAGCAGCTTAGGACAGGTGTATGGCTACACCTTC
CDR3 protein: CASSLGQVYGYTF

V gene: TRBV12-5
D gene: -
J gene: TRBJ2-7
clone size: -
CDR3 length: 12
CDR3 DNA: TGTGCTAGTGGTTTGGGATCCTACGAGCAGTACTTC
CDR3 protein: CASGLGSYEQYF

V gene: TRBV29-1
D gene: -
J gene: TRBJ2-5
clone size: few
CDR3 length: 13
CDR3 DNA: TGCAGCGTTGAAGGGATCGTCCAAGAGACCCAGTACTTC
CDR3 protein: CSVEGIVQETQYF

V gene: TRBV6-5
D gene: TRBD2
J gene: TRBJ2-3
clone size: -
CDR3 length: 16
CDR3 DNA: TGTGCCAGCAGTTATTCGACTAGCGGGGGCACAGATACGCAGTATTTT
CDR3 protein: CASSYSTSGGTDTQYF

V gene: TRBV5-1
D gene: -
J gene: TRBJ1-2
clone size: -
CDR3 length: 14
CDR3 DNA: TGCGCCAGCAGCTTGGAGGGGGCTAACTATGGCTACACCTTC
CDR3 protein: CASSLEGANYGYTF

V gene: TRBV4-1
D gene: -
J gene: TRBJ1-4
clone size: -
CDR3 length: 16
CDR3 DNA: TGCGCCAGCTCCCTCCCTACCCCTAGAAAGGAGGAAAAACTGTTTTTT
CDR3 protein: CASSLPTPRKEEKLFF

V gene: TRBV29-1
D gene: -
J gene: TRBJ2-3
clone size: -
CDR3 length: 13
CDR3 DNA: TGCAGCGCCCCTGGGGTACGCACAGATACGCAGTATTTT
CDR3 protein: CSAPGVRTDTQYF